This TCR beta chain was identified during a study of blood T cell repertoires in COVID-19. About the research overall: Donors in the United States, Italy and Spain gave samples during acute or convalescent COVID-19.

TCRdb's table, derived via immunoSEQ multiplex PCR, lists solely in-frame clones and lacks some. The table has roughly 100,000 clones, around three quarters seen once; the top ten hold around 7%. The CDR3 is 16 amino acids. The J segment lost 8 bases and the V segment lost 4 bases, leaving 8 bases of the junction unmatched. The germline V gene encodes CDR1 SGHAT and CDR2 FQNNGV. This clone showed up just a few times. This receptor was taken from a man between 70 and 80 years old with acute or convalescent COVID-19. Sequenced: peripheral blood. The rearrangement uses TRBV11-2 and TRBJ2-1, with 13 bases lining up with TRBD2. The CDR3 is CASSSRLAGGWDEQFF. The CDR3 DNA sequence: TGTGCCAGCAGCTCCCGACTAGCGGGAGGATGGGATGAGCAGTTCTTC.